This T cell receptor (beta chain) was captured by sequencing in a study of blood T cell repertoires in COVID-19. Study-level information: Acute and convalescent COVID-19 specimens originated in the United States, Italy and Spain. T cells, B-cell-depleted T cells, or PBMCs supplied cDNA or gDNA.

Trimming left V 8 bases short and J 8 bases short, with 13 bases between. CDR1 MNHEY and CDR2 SVGAGI come from the germline V gene. The CDR3 has 12 amino acids. Using immunoSEQ multiplex PCR, the repertoire was profiled, and TCRdb retains in-frame clones only, with some absent. The sample yields over 150,000 clones, more than 75% seen once. The V and J genes are TRBV6-5 and TRBJ2-1; perhaps TRBD2 as D (5 bases). Sample: peripheral blood. This receptor was taken from a woman in her 70s with COVID-19, enrolled during active disease. The CDR3 DNA follows: TGTGCCAGCGGGAGAGGTGGCGATGAGCAGTTCTTC. The encoded protein is CASGRGGDEQFF.